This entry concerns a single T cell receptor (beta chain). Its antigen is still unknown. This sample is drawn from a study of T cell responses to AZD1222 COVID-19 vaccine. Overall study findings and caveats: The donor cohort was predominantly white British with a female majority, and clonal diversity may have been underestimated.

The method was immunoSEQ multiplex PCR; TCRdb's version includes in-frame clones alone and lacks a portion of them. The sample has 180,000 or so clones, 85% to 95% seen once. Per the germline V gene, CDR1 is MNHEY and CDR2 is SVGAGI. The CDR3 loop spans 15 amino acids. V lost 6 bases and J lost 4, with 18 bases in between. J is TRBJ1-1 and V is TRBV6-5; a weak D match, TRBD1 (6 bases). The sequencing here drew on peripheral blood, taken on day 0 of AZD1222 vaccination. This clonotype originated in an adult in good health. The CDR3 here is CASSRYGGATTEAFF. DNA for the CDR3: TGTGCCAGCAGCCGCTATGGGGGCGCAACCACTGAAGCTTTCTTT.